The clone carrying this TCR beta chain was observed a handful of times. Its antigen is not known. According to the study, TCR beta libraries were built with iRepertoire HTBI primers and CDR3-region Arm-PCR. TCRdb re-derived calls from the multiplex PCR reads in MiXCR, one entry per CDR3 protein. The data contain about 440,000 distinct CDR3 sequences, about 17% of them singletons. Time point reported: newly diagnosed GD, antithyroid drugs for less than 3 months. From PBMCs, RNA was extracted and then used to make the TCR library. The J segment lost 2 bases and the V segment lost 0 bases, leaving 3 bases of the junction unmatched. Germline-derived CDR1 and CDR2 are DFQATT and SNEGSKA (reference sequence). The CDR3 length is 16 residues. This specimen comes from a study of regulatory T cells in long-lasting Graves disease. Study background: Duration of antithyroid drug therapy among newly diagnosed Graves' patients was under 3 months.

Study observations and caveats: It was peripheral blood alone, not thyroid tissue, that was studied.

The data also belong to a second study, concerning T cells in Graves' hyperthyroidism and ophthalmopathy.

The input for sequencing was peripheral blood mononuclear cells (PBMCs), taken at new diagnosis, from a patient treated with antithyroid drugs. This sequence joins TRBV20-1 and TRBJ2-1; TRBD2 aligns across 11 bases. This clonotype was obtained from a woman under 30 with Graves disease. This CDR3 reads CSARERSGRAYNEQFF. CDR3 sequence (DNA): TGCAGTGCTAGAGAACGTAGCGGGAGGGCCTACAATGAGCAGTTCTTC.